A single sample gave rise to the 19 T cell receptor beta chains below, sequenced in a study of T-cell memory formation after mild COVID-19. Via MiXCR, TCRdb re-called the 5' RACE reads, giving one row per CDR3 protein. In the table there are about 430,000 distinct CDR3 sequences, about 24% of which are singletons. Sequencing input: PBMCs or a T cell subset sorted from them (not recorded which). The receptor set was obtained from an adult woman who had mild COVID-19 (a few samples of this study predate the infection). Cell type and time point are not known.

V gene TRBV7-9 combines with J gene TRBJ1-3, with D unresolved. CDR3 size: 14 residues. Germline-derived CDR1 and CDR2 are SEHNR and FQNEAQ (reference sequence). With 5 bases removed from V and 8 bases from J, the gap between germline ends came to 16 bases. In DNA, the CDR3 is TGTGCCAGCAGCCATCGTGGGGAGGAGGACACCATATATTTT. As protein: CASSHRGEEDTIYF.

The chain links TRBV5-4 to TRBJ2-3, with a tentative D call TRBD1 (5 bases). CDR3 length: 15 amino acids. Germline lookup yields CDR1 SGHNT and CDR2 YYREEE (reference sequence). Deletions cut 2 bases from V and 8 bases from J, with 18 bases between. CDR3 protein: CASSFVVGAGATQYF. CDR3 nucleotide sequence: TGTGCCAGCAGCTTCGTGGTCGGAGCTGGGGCTACGCAGTATTTT.

Concerning this clonotype: Being one base from a much bigger clone, this may be a read error. The V and J genes are TRBV7-6 and TRBJ2-2; D remains unclear. Germline V lookup: CDR1 SGHVS, CDR2 FNYEAQ. CDR3 length: 12 residues. CDR3 bases: TGTGACAGCAGCTTACAATCCGGGGAGCTGTTTTTT. This encodes CDSSLQSGELFF.

The V and J genes are TRBV3-1 and TRBJ2-5; D unresolved. Germline V lookup: CDR1 LGHDT, CDR2 YNNKEL (reference sequence). The CDR3 has 15 residues. V gave up 1 base and J gave up 1 base, with 10 bases separating them. The CDR3 loop reads CASSQADLAQETQYF. The CDR3 DNA reads as TGTGCCAGCAGCCAAGCGGACCTCGCCCAAGAGACCCAGTACTTC.

This clonotype was seen only a few times. The chain joins TRBV5-4 to TRBJ2-3; D could derive from TRBD1 or TRBD2 (6 bases each). V was clipped by 0 bases and J by 4 bases, with 12 bases between them. This CDR3 is 15 amino acids long. CDR1 SGHNT and CDR2 YYREEE come from the germline V gene (reference sequence). This chain's CDR3 is CASSLGGGTSDTQYF. DNA of the CDR3: TGTGCCAGCAGCTTGGGAGGGGGGACCTCAGATACGCAGTATTTT.

The chain carries TRBV5-1 and TRBJ2-7; 7 bases align to TRBD2. V lost 4 bases, J lost 4 bases, and 14 bases stayed unmatched. This CDR3 contains 16 residues. Germline loops: CDR1 SGHRS, CDR2 YFSETQ. CDR3 sequence: CASSPAGGSKGYEQYF. CDR3 nucleotide sequence: TGCGCCAGCAGCCCTGCTGGCGGGAGTAAAGGTTACGAGCAGTACTTC.

This clonotype was seen at least ten times. One junction end disagrees with the germline gene, perhaps due to a read error. V is TRBV7-7 and J is TRBJ2-5; D is ambiguous. Germline assignment: CDR1 SSHAT and CDR2 FNYEAQ (reference sequence). The CDR3 extends over 15 amino acids. The CDR3 DNA follows: TGTGCTAGCAGCTCTTTCGGCCGTGATTCGGAGACCCAGTACTTC. This codes for CASSSFGRDSETQYF.

The chain has TRBV5-1 and TRBJ1-2, with D possibly TRBD1 on 6 matching bases. Trimming took 4 bases from V and 6 from J, leaving 10 bases between them. The CDR3 consists of 12 residues. Germline CDR1 SGHRS, CDR2 YFSETQ. DNA of the CDR3: TGCGCCAGCAGCGGGGGGGGCCATGGCTACACCTTC. Its translation is CASSGGGHGYTF.

The chain links TRBV20-1 to TRBJ2-1, with 12 bases that match TRBD2. V shed 6 bases, J shed 6 bases, and the junction held 12 bases outside the gene matches. The CDR3 is 16 amino acids. Germline assignment: CDR1 DFQATT and CDR2 SNEGSKA (reference sequence). CDR3 in amino acids: CSAAPSGGAQRNEQFF. CDR3 in DNA: TGCAGTGCGGCCCCTAGCGGGGGGGCCCAGCGCAATGAGCAGTTCTTC.

The V gene is TRBV7-9, the J gene TRBJ2-1; 9 nucleotides agree with TRBD1. The J segment lost 8 bases and the V segment lost 2 bases, leaving 10 bases of the junction unmatched. The CDR3 is 16 amino acids. The V gene's germline CDR1 is SEHNR and CDR2 FQNEAQ (reference sequence). The CDR3 bases are TGTGCCAGCAGCTTAATCTTAGGACAGGGGCGGGATGAGCAGTTCTTC. Protein sequence: CASSLILGQGRDEQFF.

A few counts support this clonotype. CDR3 DNA sequence: TGTGCCAGCCGGGGAGGAGGTAGCAATCAGCCCCAGCATTTT. Protein sequence: CASRGGGSNQPQHF. This chain joins TRBV12-3 or TRBV12-4 and TRBJ1-5; D not certain. The CDR3 is 14 residues long. Deletions cut 8 bases from V and 0 bases from J, with 11 bases between.

The CDR3 DNA follows: TGTGCCAGTAGTATAGTGGCAGATACCTACGAGCAGTACTTC. Translated, it gives CASSIVADTYEQYF. V is TRBV19 and J is TRBJ2-7; D remains unclear. Trimming took 1 base from V and 2 from J, leaving 9 bases between them. This CDR3 region has 14 residues. Germline V gene data show CDR1 as LNHDA and CDR2 as SQIVND (reference sequence).

This chain uses TRBV24-1 with TRBJ2-1; possibly TRBD2 for D (5 bases). There are 16 residues in the CDR3. Trimming took 4 bases from V and 3 from J, leaving 15 bases between them. Germline V gene lookup returns CDR1 KGHDR and CDR2 SFDVKD. CDR3 amino acids: CATSEGSGPDYNEQFF. The CDR3 DNA sequence: TGTGCCACCAGTGAAGGGAGCGGCCCTGACTACAATGAGCAGTTCTTC.

This chain connects TRBV6-6 to TRBJ2-1; D is unclear. The CDR3 is 13 amino acids. V lost 6 bases to trimming and J lost 10 bases, with 16 bases between them. Germline-derived CDR1 and CDR2 are MNHNY and SVGAGI (reference sequence). The chain's CDR3 is CASSQNYLEEQFF. The CDR3 DNA is TGTGCCAGCAGCCAAAACTACCTAGAGGAGCAGTTCTTC.

This clonotype was seen just once. The chain couples TRBV6-2 or TRBV6-3 to TRBJ2-7; 10 bases agree with TRBD2. Germline-derived CDR1 and CDR2 are MNHEY and SVGEGT. The V gene end was trimmed by 6 bases and the J gene end by 6 bases; junction bases not matched to a gene: 8. This CDR3 is built from 14 residues. CDR3 bases: TGTGCCAGCAGGCTACTAGCGGGGCACGCCGAGCAGTACTTC. It codes for CASRLLAGHAEQYF.

The chain links TRBV7-9 to TRBJ2-1; 12 bases map to TRBD2. Trimming at V came to 4 bases and at J to 9 bases, leaving 10 bases not matched to a gene. The CDR3 runs 16 residues. The germline gives CDR1 SEHNR, CDR2 FQNEAQ (reference sequence). The CDR3 coding sequence is TGTGCCAGCAGCTACGGACTAGCGGGGAAAGCGGCTGAGCAGTTCTTC. This encodes CASSYGLAGKAAEQFF.

This clonotype was observed a few times. The chain uses TRBV30 and TRBJ2-5; D is unresolved. V was clipped by 0 bases and J by 5 bases, with 13 bases between them. This CDR3 region has 14 residues. CDR1 is GTSNPN, CDR2 SVGIG, per germline (reference sequence). This CDR3 is CAWSVHPLSETQYF. DNA for the CDR3: TGTGCCTGGAGTGTCCACCCTTTGAGCGAGACCCAGTACTTC. The full variable domain, in which reference TRBV30 and TRBJ2-5 provide the parts outside the CDR3, is SQTIHQWPATLVQPVGSPLSLECTVEGTSNPNLYWYRQAAGRGLQLLFYSVGIGQISSEVPQNLSASRPQDRQFILSSKKLLLSDSGFYLCAWSVHPLSETQYFGPGTRLLVL.

This clonotype showed up many times. The rearrangement joins TRBV12-3 or TRBV12-4 to TRBJ1-5; D ambiguous. The CDR3 has 13 residues. Trimming took off 4 bases at V and 7 bases at J, with 11 bases between the two ends. The CDR3 nucleotides are TGTGCCAGCAGTTACATTCAGGACCAGCCCCAGCATTTT. Amino acids: CASSYIQDQPQHF.

The chain employs TRBV7-2 and TRBJ2-5, with 11 bases aligning to TRBD2. Germline V gives CDR1 SGHTA, CDR2 FQGNSA. After removal of 5 bases from V and 1 base from J, the junction contained 6 bases not matched to a gene. This CDR3 is 16 amino acids long. The CDR3 is CASSPASGRLQETQYF. CDR3 bases: TGTGCCAGCAGCCCGGCTAGCGGGAGGCTCCAAGAGACCCAGTACTTC. Complete variable domain (other parts from reference TRBV7-2 and TRBJ2-5): GAGVSQSPSNKVTEKGKDVELRCDPISGHTALYWYRQSLGQGLEFLIYFQGNSAPDKSGLPSDRFSAERTGGSVSTLTIQRTQQEDSAVYLCASSPASGRLQETQYFGPGTRLLVL.